These 30 T cell receptor beta chains were all obtained from the same sample, sequenced in a study of blood T cells in healthy people across ages. The use of a sample-barcoded 5' primer and a J-beta primer mix characterized a second PCR of about 6 to 12 cycles. TCRdb passed the 5' RACE reads through MiXCR, listing each CDR3 protein once. This table has about 580,000 distinct CDR3 sequences, around half appearing once. The specimen sequenced was blood. Receptor source: a man older than 75 in good health.

The rearrangement links TRBV10-2 to TRBJ2-1; 9 nucleotides align to TRBD2. CDR1 and CDR2 from the germline V gene are WSHSY and SAAADI. The CDR3 totals 15 residues. Unmatched junction bases numbered 7, after V lost 3 bases and J lost 7 bases. DNA for the CDR3: TGCGCCAGCAGTGAAACCCTAGCGGGGAGTAATGAGCAGTTCTTC. Translating gives CASSETLAGSNEQFF.

The chain employs TRBV20-1 and TRBJ1-4, with a possible D match to TRBD1 (5 bases). This CDR3 contains 15 residues. V was cut by 3 bases and J by 3 bases, with 14 bases left in between. From germline, CDR1 is DFQATT and CDR2 SNEGSKA (reference sequence). The CDR3 nucleotides are TGCAGTGCTAGGGGACCCCGTTCACCTAATGAAAAACTGTTTTTT. Amino acid sequence: CSARGPRSPNEKLFF.

This rearrangement joins TRBV3-1 to TRBJ2-1; 8 bases line up with TRBD1. CDR1 LGHDT and CDR2 YNNKEL come from the germline V gene (reference sequence). The trim removed 2 bases at V and 4 bases at J, leaving 4 bases unmatched. The CDR3 extends over 15 amino acids. In DNA form, the CDR3 reads TGTGCCAGCAGCCAATGGACAGGGCGGTACAATGAGCAGTTCTTC. It encodes CASSQWTGRYNEQFF.

This clonotype occurred a few times. The V gene is TRBV29-1, the J gene TRBJ2-1, with 9 bases matching TRBD2. This CDR3 comprises 14 residues. CDR1 and CDR2 from the germline V gene are SQVTM and ANQGSEA. V lost 3 bases, J lost 7 bases, and 7 bases stayed unmatched. Here the CDR3 reads CSVDSGGNRNEQFF. The DNA for the CDR3 is TGCAGCGTTGATAGCGGGGGAAATCGGAATGAGCAGTTCTTC.

V and J are TRBV6-1 and TRBJ1-5; no clear D gene. V was trimmed by 6 bases and J by 0 bases, leaving 21 bases between them. The CDR3 is 18 residues long. The germline gives CDR1 MNHNS, CDR2 SASEGT. DNA for the CDR3: TGTGCCAGCAGGGAGTTCGCGTACGGTATTTATAGCAATCAGCCCCAGCATTTT. Encoded protein: CASREFAYGIYSNQPQHF.

V gene TRBV2 combines with J gene TRBJ2-3; maybe TRBD2 (5 bases). V was shortened by 7 bases and J by 0 bases, with 11 bases between the two germline ends. The CDR3 covers 14 residues. Germline lookup yields CDR1 SNHLY and CDR2 FYNNEI. For the CDR3, the DNA is TGTGCCAGCATGAGGAGACTAAGCACAGATACGCAGTATTTT. As protein: CASMRRLSTDTQYF.

V and J are TRBV6-8 and TRBJ2-5, with TRBD1 matching over 7 bases. TRBJ2-7 explains the end of the DNA better; the J call may be wrong. This CDR3 has 15 residues. CDR1 and CDR2 (germline): MNHGY, SAAAGT. The CDR3 reads CASSQQGLVFYEQYF. The CDR3 DNA is TGTGCCAGCAGTCAACAGGGGCTTGTTTTCTACGAGCAGTACTTC.

The V call is TRBV6-5, the J call TRBJ2-2, with D hard to call. This CDR3 is built from 13 residues. With 5 bases removed from V and 8 bases from J, the gap between germline ends came to 12 bases. Germline CDR1 MNHEY, CDR2 SVGAGI. This CDR3 reads CASSDFPAGELFF. In nucleotides, the CDR3 is TGTGCCAGCAGTGACTTCCCCGCTGGGGAGCTGTTTTTT.

Details on this clonotype: A clone one base away is much larger, so this may be a read error. The chain combines TRBV6-2 or TRBV6-3 with TRBJ1-2; 7 positions agree with TRBD1. This CDR3 contains 15 residues. The germline V gene has CDR1 MNHEY and CDR2 SVGEGT. Written as DNA, the CDR3 is TGTGCCGGCAGTGACCTGACAGGGACCGTCTATGGCTACACCTTC. It yields the protein CAGSDLTGTVYGYTF.

This clonotype turned up a few times. The gene calls are TRBV7-2 and TRBJ2-1, with D possibly matching TRBD1 (6 bases). CDR3 length equals 16 residues. Trimming removed 3 bases from V and 0 bases from J, with 12 bases in between. CDR1 is SGHTA, CDR2 FQGNSA, per germline. The chain's CDR3 is CASSFGGVRSYNEQFF. The CDR3 region has the DNA TGTGCCAGCAGCTTTGGGGGCGTACGCTCCTACAATGAGCAGTTCTTC.

This clonotype was seen a handful of times. The gene calls are TRBV10-3 and TRBJ2-1; D perhaps matches TRBD2 (7 bases). This CDR3 contains 16 residues. The V gene's germline CDR1 is ENHRY and CDR2 SYGVKD. The V end lost 5 bases, the J end lost 8 bases, and 22 bases lay between the germline ends. CDR3 sequence (DNA): TGTGCCATCAGTCACGGGTTCACGGGGGGCCGGGATGAGCAGTTCTTC. Translation: CAISHGFTGGRDEQFF.

The V and J genes are TRBV7-8 and TRBJ2-1, with D perhaps TRBD2 (5 bases). This CDR3 has 16 residues. V gave up 2 bases and J gave up 6 bases, with 17 bases separating them. Germline V gene sequence: CDR1 SGHVS, CDR2 FQNEAQ. In DNA form, the CDR3 reads TGTGCCAGCAGCTTAAGCCCCCCGGGAACGCGCAATGAGCAGTTCTTC. Its translation is CASSLSPPGTRNEQFF.

V usage is TRBV20-1 and J usage is TRBJ2-3; TRBD2 agrees at 14 bases. This CDR3 is 16 amino acids long. V lost 4 bases to trimming and J lost 3 bases; unmatched junction nucleotides: 6. The V gene's germline CDR1 is DFQATT and CDR2 SNEGSKA (reference sequence). DNA of the CDR3: TGCAGTGCTACCACGGGACTAGCGGGAGAGACAGATACGCAGTATTTT. This codes for CSATTGLAGETDTQYF.

This chain uses TRBV7-3 with TRBJ2-1; 9 nucleotides line up with TRBD2. V shed 3 bases, J shed 8 bases, and the junction held 8 bases outside the gene matches. Germline V gene data show CDR1 as SGHTA and CDR2 as FQGTGA. The CDR3 contains 15 residues. CDR3 protein: CASSLPGLALDEQFF. CDR3 coding DNA: TGTGCCAGCAGCTTGCCGGGACTAGCTTTAGATGAGCAGTTCTTC. Supplemented by reference TRBV7-3 and TRBJ2-1, the full variable domain reads GAGVSQTPSNKVTEKGKYVELRCDPISGHTALYWYRQSLGQGPEFLIYFQGTGAADDSGLPNDRFFAVRPEGSVSTLKIQRTERGDSAVYLCASSLPGLALDEQFFGPGTRLTVL.

This chain connects TRBV3-1 to TRBJ1-1; tentatively, D is TRBD1 (6 bases). The V end lost 1 base, the J end lost 4 bases, and 13 bases lay between the germline ends. The germline V gene encodes CDR1 LGHDT and CDR2 YNNKEL (reference sequence). This CDR3 contains 15 residues. The CDR3 bases are TGTGCCAGCAGCCAAGTAGGGGGGTCGGGCACTGAAGCTTTCTTT. Its protein is CASSQVGGSGTEAFF.

CDR3 nucleotide sequence: TGCAGTGCTAGTGCCCAGGCGGGGTTCACAGATACGCAGTATTTT. Amino acids: CSASAQAGFTDTQYF. This rearrangement joins TRBV20-1 to TRBJ2-3; D might be TRBD2 (6 bases). The V and J ends lost 3 bases and 2 bases respectively, with 15 bases between them. Germline CDR1 DFQATT, CDR2 SNEGSKA (reference sequence). This CDR3 has 15 amino acids.

This clonotype was detected once. V gene TRBV29-1 combines with J gene TRBJ2-5; TRBD2 aligns across 8 bases. Germline CDR1 reads SQVTM; CDR2 reads ANQGSEA. The ends lost 6 bases at V and 2 bases at J; junction bases unmatched: 8. CDR3 length equals 14 residues. The CDR3 DNA reads TGCAGCGTGGGGACGGGGGGGCGTCAAGAGACCCAGTACTTC. It codes for CSVGTGGRQETQYF.

This clonotype was observed many times. V is TRBV10-3 and J is TRBJ2-5; weak D call: TRBD2 (6 bases). Trimming removed 3 bases from V and 1 base from J, with 12 bases in between. Looked up from germline, CDR1 is ENHRY and CDR2 is SYGVKD. The CDR3 contains 15 residues. The chain's CDR3 is CAISDGASVQETQYF. CDR3 coding DNA: TGTGCCATCAGTGATGGGGCTAGCGTCCAAGAGACCCAGTACTTC.

The chain combines TRBV4-3 with TRBJ2-1; the D gene is possibly TRBD1 (5 bases). The V and J ends lost 0 bases and 12 bases respectively, with 12 bases between them. Germline V gene lookup returns CDR1 LGHNA and CDR2 YSLEER. The CDR3 totals 13 residues. DNA for the CDR3: TGCGCCAGCAGCCAAGACTGGCAGGGCGGGCAGTTCTTC. This sequence encodes CASSQDWQGGQFF.

The gene calls are TRBV2 and TRBJ2-5; no clear D gene. The CDR3 sequence is 14 residues long. CDR1 SNHLY and CDR2 FYNNEI come from the germline V gene. The germline V and J ends were trimmed by 4 bases and 3 bases, with 12 bases remaining between them. This chain's CDR3 is CASSVGPSEETQYF. The CDR3 nucleotides read TGTGCCAGCAGTGTAGGCCCTAGTGAAGAGACCCAGTACTTC.

This clonotype was detected a few times. The chain uses TRBV20-1 and TRBJ2-3; 8 bases fit TRBD1. Germline V gene data show CDR1 as DFQATT and CDR2 as SNEGSKA (reference sequence). The CDR3 is made up of 16 amino acids. Trimming took 3 bases from V and 1 from J; bases not matched to a gene: 9. For the CDR3, the DNA is TGCAGTGCTAGCCCTCAGACAGGGGTAGGCACAGATACGCAGTATTTT. Its protein product is CSASPQTGVGTDTQYF.

This chain uses TRBV14 with TRBJ2-7; unclear D gene. Germline V gene data show CDR1 as SGHDN and CDR2 as FVKESK. This CDR3 contains 15 residues. V dropped 0 bases and J dropped 2 bases, with 11 bases sitting between them. This CDR3 reads CASSQEWISTYEQYF. The CDR3 DNA reads TGTGCCAGCAGCCAAGAGTGGATATCTACCTACGAGCAGTACTTC.

Regarding this clonotype: Being one base from a much bigger clone, this may be a read error. The chain combines TRBV6-6 with TRBJ2-7; 14 bases are shared with TRBD2. The CDR3 totals 17 residues. With 5 bases clipped from V and 7 bases from J, the junction kept 13 bases outside the gene matches. Germline V lookup: CDR1 MNHNY, CDR2 SVGAGI (reference sequence). CDR3 bases: TGTGCCAGCAGTACCCGGACTAGCGGGAGGCTCGACAATGAGCAGTACTTC. Its protein is CASSTRTSGRLDNEQYF.

This clonotype appeared a few times. In nucleotides, the CDR3 is TGCAGTGCTTGGACTACAGGGGGTGGTGCCTACAATGAGCAGTTCTTC. It is translated as CSAWTTGGGAYNEQFF. The rearrangement uses TRBV20-1 and TRBJ2-1, with 8 bases aligning to TRBD1. This CDR3 contains 16 residues. The J segment lost 2 bases and the V segment lost 5 bases, leaving 11 bases of the junction unmatched. From germline, CDR1 is DFQATT and CDR2 SNEGSKA (reference sequence).

This chain joins TRBV15 and TRBJ1-2, with D tentatively TRBD1 (5 bases). This CDR3 is built from 13 residues. The germline V and J ends were trimmed by 0 bases and 10 bases, with 12 bases remaining between them. Germline V gives CDR1 LNHNV, CDR2 YYDKDF (reference sequence). CDR3 in amino acids: CATSRERGRDYTF. CDR3 DNA sequence: TGTGCCACCAGCAGAGAGAGGGGACGCGACTACACCTTC.

The rearrangement joins TRBV7-3 to TRBJ1-1; 7 bases line up with TRBD1. The germline CDR1 and CDR2 sequences are SGHTA and FQGTGA. V gave up 4 bases and J gave up 10 bases; unmatched junction bases: 6. CDR3 length: 12 residues. The CDR3 DNA sequence: TGTGCCAGCAGCTCAAGACAGGGTAGAGCTTTCTTT. Its protein product is CASSSRQGRAFF.

A note on this clonotype: A much larger clone is a single base away; this may be a read error. V and J are TRBV7-2 and TRBJ2-1; unclear D gene. The assigned J gene may be wrong: the sequence end matches TRBJ2-7 better. This CDR3 has 13 amino acids. The V gene's germline CDR1 is SGHTA and CDR2 FQGNSA. CDR3 sequence reads: CASTRPEYNEQYF. CDR3 DNA sequence: TGTGCCAGCACCAGGCCGGAGTACAATGAGCAGTACTTC.

V gene TRBV5-1 combines with J gene TRBJ1-2; D ambiguous. Trimming left V 3 bases short and J 7 bases short, with 13 bases between. CDR3 length: 13 amino acids. Germline V gene lookup returns CDR1 SGHRS and CDR2 YFSETQ. The CDR3 region has the DNA TGCGCCAGCAGCTCCGACGGGGATGGTGGCTACACCTTC. Translating it yields CASSSDGDGGYTF. The full variable domain, its missing parts supplied by reference TRBV5-1 and TRBJ1-2, is KAGVTQTPRYLIKTRGQQVTLSCSPISGHRSVSWYQQTPGQGLQFLFEYFSETQRNKGNFPGRFSGRQFSNSRSEMNVSTLELGDSALYLCASSSDGDGGYTFGSGTRLTVV.

The chain carries TRBV30 and TRBJ2-3; 9 bases are shared with TRBD2. Losses at the gene ends were 2 bases for V and 6 bases for J; bases not matched to a gene: 6. The CDR3 totals 14 residues. Germline loops: CDR1 GTSNPN, CDR2 SVGIG (reference sequence). This CDR3 is CAWSLAGPWDTQYF. CDR3 bases: TGTGCCTGGAGTCTAGCGGGGCCATGGGATACGCAGTATTTT.

The chain uses TRBV6-6 and TRBJ2-3; 8 nucleotides line up with TRBD1. This CDR3 has 15 amino acids. V shed 6 bases and J 5 bases; nucleotides not matched to a gene: 10. Germline V CDR1 and CDR2: MNHNY, SVGAGI (reference sequence). The CDR3 DNA reads TGTGCCAGCAGGCAACCAGGGGGCCCGCAAGATACGCAGTATTTT. Encoded protein: CASRQPGGPQDTQYF.